Listed here are 5 T cell receptor beta chains from one sample, sequenced in a study of cytomegalovirus exposure and HLA in healthy donors. Both 60 Vbeta primers and 13 Jbeta primers went into the PCR. Data came from immunoSEQ multiplex PCR; TCRdb stores just in-frame clones and leaves some out. The sample consists of some 140,000 clones, about four fifths of them appearing once. The source material was PBMCs. The origin of the receptors is a young man in good health and CMV-seronegative.

The rearrangement joins TRBV4-1 to TRBJ2-1; 10 bases agree with TRBD1. V gave up 3 bases and J gave up 7 bases; unmatched junction bases: 3. Germline-derived CDR1 and CDR2 are MGHRA and YSYEKL. The CDR3 extends over 14 amino acids. The CDR3 protein is CASSQEDRGNEQFF. CDR3 in DNA: TGCGCCAGCAGCCAGGAGGACAGGGGGAATGAGCAGTTCTTC.

The chain recombines TRBV18 with TRBJ1-1; the D is unclear. The V gene lost 6 bases and the J gene lost 5 bases, with 16 bases spanning the gap. The CDR3 has 14 residues. Germline V gene sequence: CDR1 KGHSH, CDR2 LQKENI. CDR3 DNA sequence: TGTGCCAGCTCCCGGGAAGGTGGCATGACTGAAGCTTTCTTT. It yields the protein CASSREGGMTEAFF.

The chain couples TRBV2 to TRBJ1-5; a weak D match, TRBD1 (6 bases). This CDR3 region has 16 residues. V lost 1 base and J 0 bases, leaving 10 bases between the germline ends. Per germline, CDR1 SNHLY and CDR2 FYNNEI. CDR3 region: CASSEVGQRSNQPQHF. The CDR3 nucleotides are TGTGCCAGCAGTGAAGTTGGACAGCGTAGCAATCAGCCCCAGCATTTT.

The rearrangement joins TRBV5-1 to TRBJ2-5, with TRBD2 matching over 12 bases. This CDR3 is 16 amino acids long. Trimming took 0 bases from V and 2 from J; bases not matched to a gene: 2. Germline CDR1 is SGHRS and CDR2 is YFSETQ. The CDR3 protein is CASSLGTSGAQETQYF. Here the CDR3 DNA reads TGCGCCAGCAGCTTGGGGACTAGCGGGGCTCAAGAGACCCAGTACTTC.

This clone was found a few times. The junction does not match germline at one end; this may be a read error. The J gene is TRBJ1-6, the V gene TRBV6-5, with D possibly TRBD1 on 5 matching bases. The germline V gene has CDR1 MNHEY and CDR2 SVGAGI. The length of the CDR3 is 16 residues. In DNA, the CDR3 is TGTGCCAGCAGTTACGGCGGGGGTTCGTCCCGGTCACCTCTCCACTTT. As protein: CASSYGGGSSRSPLHF.